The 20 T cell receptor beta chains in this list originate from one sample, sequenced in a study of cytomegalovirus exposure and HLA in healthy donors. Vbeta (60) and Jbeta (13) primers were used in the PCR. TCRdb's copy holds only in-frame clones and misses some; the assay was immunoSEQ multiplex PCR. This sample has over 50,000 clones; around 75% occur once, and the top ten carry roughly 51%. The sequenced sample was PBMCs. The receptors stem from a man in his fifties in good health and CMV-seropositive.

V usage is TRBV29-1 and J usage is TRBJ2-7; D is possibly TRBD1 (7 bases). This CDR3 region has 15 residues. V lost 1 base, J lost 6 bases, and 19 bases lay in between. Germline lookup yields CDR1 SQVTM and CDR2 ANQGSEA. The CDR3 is CSVEVAGQPSFEQYF. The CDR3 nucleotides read TGCAGCGTTGAAGTCGCGGGACAGCCCTCTTTCGAGCAGTACTTC.

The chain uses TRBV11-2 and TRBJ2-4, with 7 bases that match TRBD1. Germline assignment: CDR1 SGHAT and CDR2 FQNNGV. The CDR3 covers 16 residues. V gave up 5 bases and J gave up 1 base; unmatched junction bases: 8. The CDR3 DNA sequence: TGTGCCAGCAGCCTCCGACAGGGCTTCGCCAAAAACATTCAGTACTTC. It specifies CASSLRQGFAKNIQYF.

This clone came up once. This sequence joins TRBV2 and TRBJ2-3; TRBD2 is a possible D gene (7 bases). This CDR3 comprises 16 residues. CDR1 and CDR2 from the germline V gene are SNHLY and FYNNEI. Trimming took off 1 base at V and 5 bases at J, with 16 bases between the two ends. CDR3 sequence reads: CASSEEGGGGGDTQYF. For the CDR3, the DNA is TGTGCCAGCAGTGAAGAGGGGGGGGGCGGTGGAGATACGCAGTATTTT. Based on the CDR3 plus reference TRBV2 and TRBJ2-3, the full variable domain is EPEVTQTPSHQVTQMGQEVILRCVPISNHLYFYWYRQILGQKVEFLVSFYNNEISEKSEIFDDQFSVERPDGSNFTLKIRSTKLEDSAMYFCASSEEGGGGGDTQYFGPGTRLTVL.

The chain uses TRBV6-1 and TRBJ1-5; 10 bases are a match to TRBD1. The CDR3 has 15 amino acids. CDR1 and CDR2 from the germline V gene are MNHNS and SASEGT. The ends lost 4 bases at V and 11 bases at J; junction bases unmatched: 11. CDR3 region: CASSGDRGQVGTQHF. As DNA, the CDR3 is TGTGCCAGCAGTGGCGACAGGGGGCAGGTAGGGACCCAGCATTTT.

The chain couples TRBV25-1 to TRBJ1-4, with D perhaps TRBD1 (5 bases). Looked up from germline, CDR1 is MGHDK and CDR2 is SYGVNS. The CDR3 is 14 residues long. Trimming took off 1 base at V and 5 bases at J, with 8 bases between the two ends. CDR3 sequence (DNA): TGTGCCAGCAGTGAATGGACACTCAATGAAAAACTGTTTTTT. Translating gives CASSEWTLNEKLFF.

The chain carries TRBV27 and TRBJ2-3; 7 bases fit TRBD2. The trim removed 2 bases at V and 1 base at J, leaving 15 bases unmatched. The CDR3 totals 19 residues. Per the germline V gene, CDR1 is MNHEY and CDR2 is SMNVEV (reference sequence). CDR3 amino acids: CASSLRVVRASGRTDTQYF. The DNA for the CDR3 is TGTGCCAGCAGTTTACGGGTGGTGAGGGCTAGCGGCCGCACAGATACGCAGTATTTT.

The CDR3 is CASSSDRVPAKNIQYF. DNA for the CDR3: TGTGCCAGCAGTTCGGACAGGGTTCCAGCCAAAAACATTCAGTACTTC. The chain employs TRBV6-6 and TRBJ2-4; 8 bases fit TRBD1. The length of the CDR3 is 16 residues. Germline V CDR1 and CDR2: MNHNY, SVGAGI (reference sequence). The trim removed 4 bases at V and 0 bases at J, leaving 5 bases unmatched.

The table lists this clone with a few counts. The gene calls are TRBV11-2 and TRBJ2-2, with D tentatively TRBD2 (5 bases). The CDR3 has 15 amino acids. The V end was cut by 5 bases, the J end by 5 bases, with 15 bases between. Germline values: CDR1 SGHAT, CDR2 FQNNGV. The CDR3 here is CASSPKGTGTGELFF. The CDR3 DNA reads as TGTGCCAGCAGCCCTAAGGGTACGGGGACCGGGGAGCTGTTTTTT.

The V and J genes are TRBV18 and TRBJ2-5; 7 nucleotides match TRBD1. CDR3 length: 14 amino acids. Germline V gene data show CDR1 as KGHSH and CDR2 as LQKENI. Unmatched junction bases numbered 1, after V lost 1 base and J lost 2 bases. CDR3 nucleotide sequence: TGTGCCAGCTCACCACTGGGACAGCAAGAGACCCAGTACTTC. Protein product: CASSPLGQQETQYF.

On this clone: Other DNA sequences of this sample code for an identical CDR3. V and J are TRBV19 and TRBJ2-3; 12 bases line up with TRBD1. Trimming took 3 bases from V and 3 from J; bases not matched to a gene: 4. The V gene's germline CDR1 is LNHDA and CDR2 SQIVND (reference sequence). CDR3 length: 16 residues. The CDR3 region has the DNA TGTGCCAGTAGTATGGGACAGGGGGCAGTAACAGATACGCAGTATTTT. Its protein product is CASSMGQGAVTDTQYF.

CDR3 sequence: CASSVFPARSQTGNTIYF. The CDR3, as DNA: TGTGCCAGCAGCGTTTTCCCAGCGCGTTCGCAAACTGGAAACACCATATATTTT. This rearrangement joins TRBV9 to TRBJ1-3; D gene unclear. Germline V gives CDR1 SGDLS, CDR2 YYNGEE. V lost 2 bases and J lost 2, with 20 bases in between. This CDR3 has 18 residues.

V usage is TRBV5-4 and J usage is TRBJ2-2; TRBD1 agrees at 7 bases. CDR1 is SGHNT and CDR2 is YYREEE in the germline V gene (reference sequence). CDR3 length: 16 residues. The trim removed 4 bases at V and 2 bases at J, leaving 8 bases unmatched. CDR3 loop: CASSPQGQINTGELFF. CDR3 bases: TGTGCCAGCAGCCCCCAGGGACAGATAAACACCGGGGAGCTGTTTTTT.

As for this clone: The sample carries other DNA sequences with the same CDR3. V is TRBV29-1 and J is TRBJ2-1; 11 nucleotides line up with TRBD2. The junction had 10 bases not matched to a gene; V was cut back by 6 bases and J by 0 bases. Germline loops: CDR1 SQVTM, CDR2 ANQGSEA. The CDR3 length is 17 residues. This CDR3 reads CSVRGTSGRSSYNEQFF. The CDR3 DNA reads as TGCAGCGTGAGGGGGACTAGCGGTCGGAGCTCCTACAATGAGCAGTTCTTC.

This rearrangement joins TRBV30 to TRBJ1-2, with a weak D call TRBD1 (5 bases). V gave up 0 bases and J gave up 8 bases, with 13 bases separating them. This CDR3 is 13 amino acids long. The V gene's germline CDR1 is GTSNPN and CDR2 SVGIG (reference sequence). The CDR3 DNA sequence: TGTGCCTGGAGTGTGGGGGGAAATGTAGGCTACACCTTC. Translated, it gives CAWSVGGNVGYTF.

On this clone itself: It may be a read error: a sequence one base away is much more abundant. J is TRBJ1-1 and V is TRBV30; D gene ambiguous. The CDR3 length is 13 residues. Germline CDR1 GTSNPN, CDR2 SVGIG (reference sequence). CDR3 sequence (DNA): TGTGCCGGGAGTGTATTGGTCGGGTCTGAAGCTTTCTTT. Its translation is CAGSVLVGSEAFF.

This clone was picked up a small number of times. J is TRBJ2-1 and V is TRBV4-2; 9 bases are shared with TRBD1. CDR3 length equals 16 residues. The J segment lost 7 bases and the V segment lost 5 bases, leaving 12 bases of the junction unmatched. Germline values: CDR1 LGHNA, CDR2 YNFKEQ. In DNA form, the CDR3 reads TGTGCCAGCAGCTTCCCGACAGGGGGTCTGTTAAATGAGCAGTTCTTC. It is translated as CASSFPTGGLLNEQFF.

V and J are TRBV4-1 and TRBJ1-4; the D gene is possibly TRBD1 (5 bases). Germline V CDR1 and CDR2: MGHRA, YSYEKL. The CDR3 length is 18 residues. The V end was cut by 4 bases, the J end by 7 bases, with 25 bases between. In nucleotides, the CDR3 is TGCGCCAGCAGCCCACCTCCGGGGGGGACTTACTTAATTGAAAAACTGTTTTTT. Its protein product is CASSPPPGGTYLIEKLFF.

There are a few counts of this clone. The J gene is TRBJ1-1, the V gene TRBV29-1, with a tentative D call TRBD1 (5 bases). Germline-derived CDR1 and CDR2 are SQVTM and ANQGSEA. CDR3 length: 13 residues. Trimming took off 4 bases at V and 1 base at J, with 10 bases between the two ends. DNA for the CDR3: TGCAGCGTTGGAGGTCAGGGGAACACTGAAGCTTTCTTT. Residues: CSVGGQGNTEAFF.

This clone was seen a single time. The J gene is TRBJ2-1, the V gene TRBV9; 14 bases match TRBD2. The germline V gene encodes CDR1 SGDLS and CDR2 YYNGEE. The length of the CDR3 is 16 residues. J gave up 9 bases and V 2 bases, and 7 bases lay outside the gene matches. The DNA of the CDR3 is TGTGCCAGCAGCGTTTCGGGACTAGCGGGAGAAAGTGAGCAGTTCTTC. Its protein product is CASSVSGLAGESEQFF.

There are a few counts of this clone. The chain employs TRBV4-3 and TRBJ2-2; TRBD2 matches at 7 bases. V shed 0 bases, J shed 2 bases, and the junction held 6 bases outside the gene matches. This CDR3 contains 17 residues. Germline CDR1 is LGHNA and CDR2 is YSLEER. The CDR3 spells CASSQEGSGVNTGELFF. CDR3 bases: TGCGCCAGCAGCCAAGAGGGGAGCGGGGTCAACACCGGGGAGCTGTTTTTT.